This is a list of T cell receptor beta chains from one sample in a study of early T cells in non-severe SARS-CoV-2 infection. A single record per CDR3 protein comes from TCRdb applying MiXCR to the 5' RACE reads. The sample consists of under 100,000 distinct CDR3 sequences, more than 9.5% of them appearing once. Sequencing was performed on whole blood. The receptors originated from an adult who was a healthcare worker with PCR-confirmed SARS-CoV-2 infection or an uninfected control (not recorded which). Both conserved end residues are part of each CDR3. A D gene is named only where the DNA matches it firmly. Rows may omit the clone size; those that give it use once, few, many or a size class.

>TRBJ2-5|few|TRBV14|TRBD2
TGTGCCAGCAGCCAAGGCGGGGGGGCTCGAGAGACCCAGTACTTC
CASSQGGGARETQYF
>TRBJ2-7|few|TRBV7-9|TRBD1
TGTGCCAGCACCAAGACAGGGTACGAGCAGTACTTC
CASTKTGYEQYF
>TRBJ1-6|many|TRBV20-1|TRBD1
TGCAGTGCTAGGTGGACAGGGAGCTCCTATAATTCACCCCTCCACTTT
CSARWTGSSYNSPLHF
>TRBJ2-5|few|TRBV13|-
TGTGCCAGCAGCTCCAGGATGGTCCAAGAGACCCAGTACTTC
CASSSRMVQETQYF
>TRBJ2-2|many|TRBV19|-
TGTGCCAGTAGTATCAGGCGGAACACCGGGGAGCTGTTTTTT
CASSIRRNTGELFF
>TRBJ1-6|many|TRBV15|TRBD1
TGTGCCACCAGCAAAGGACAGGGTTCGGCACCCCTCCACTTT
CATSKGQGSAPLHF
>TRBJ1-5|-|TRBV19|-
TGTGCCAGTAGTCCCGGGATCTCGGCTAGCAATCAGCCCCAGCATTTT
CASSPGISASNQPQHF
>TRBJ1-1|many|TRBV12-3/TRBV12-4|-
TGTGCCAGCAGGGCCACAGGAGCGAACACTGAAGCTTTCTTT
CASRATGANTEAFF
>TRBJ2-2|-|TRBV9|-
TGTGCCAGCAGCGTAGGCCCGAACACCGGGGAGCTGTTTTTT
CASSVGPNTGELFF
>TRBJ2-2|-|TRBV6-5|-
TGTGCCAGCAGCCGACTGAGGGGGAACACCGGGGAGCTGTTTTTT
CASSRLRGNTGELFF
>TRBJ1-2|-|TRBV20-1|-
TGCAGTGCTAGAGACTACAAGGCCTATGGCTACACCTTC
CSARDYKAYGYTF
>TRBJ1-1|many|TRBV12-3/TRBV12-4|TRBD1
TGTGCCAGCAGCCAAACAGGGGGCAGTGAAGCTTTCTTT
CASSQTGGSEAFF
>TRBJ1-1|many|TRBV20-1|-
TGCAGTGCTAGACTGACCTACACTGAAGCTTTCTTT
CSARLTYTEAFF
>TRBJ2-1|-|TRBV12-3/TRBV12-4|-
TGCGCCAGCAGTCTTAGACAGGCCTCAGTGCATGAGCAGTTCTTC
CASSLRQASVHEQFF
>TRBJ1-1|-|TRBV7-8|-
TGTGCCAGCAGCTTAGTCAATGGCAGGGTGGCTGAAGCTTTCTTT
CASSLVNGRVAEAFF
>TRBJ2-7|-|TRBV5-1|TRBD2
TGCGCCAGCAGCTTGGCAGGGAGGGCCTACGAGCAGTACTTC
CASSLAGRAYEQYF
>TRBJ2-3|many|TRBV5-1|TRBD2
TGCGCCAGCAGCGTCGCTCTAGCGGCCCAGGCAGATACGCAGTATTTT
CASSVALAAQADTQYF
>TRBJ1-2|-|TRBV18|-
TGTGCCAGCTCACGCAGGGAAGGGTATGGCTACACCTTC
CASSRREGYGYTF
>TRBJ1-2|many|TRBV7-9|-
TGTGCCAGCAGCTTATGGGGGGAGAGTAACTATGGCTACACCTTC
CASSLWGESNYGYTF
>TRBJ2-2|many|TRBV9|-
TGTGCCAGCAGCGTAGGGGGGCCCGGGGAGCTGTTTTTT
CASSVGGPGELFF
>TRBJ1-4|many|TRBV5-1|-
TGCGCCAGCAGCAGGACAGCTAGACGTGAAAAACTGTTTTTT
CASSRTARREKLFF
>TRBJ1-1|many|TRBV6-1|TRBD1
TGTGCCAGCAGAATCTCTGTAACTGGGACAGGGCATGAAGCTTTCTTT
CASRISVTGTGHEAFF
>TRBJ1-2|-|TRBV5-1|TRBD1
TGCGCCAGCAGCTCGGGGACAGTCCGTGGCGGCTACACCTTC
CASSSGTVRGGYTF
>TRBJ2-2|few|TRBV11-2|-
TGTGCCAGCAGCCTGTACACCGGGGAGCTGTTTTTT
CASSLYTGELFF
>TRBJ2-1|many|TRBV19|-
TGTGCCAGTAGTATACTTGGACGCCCCAATGAGCAGTTCTTC
CASSILGRPNEQFF
>TRBJ1-2|-|TRBV18|-
TGTGCCAGCTCACCACTCGAACAGGGCCGTGGCTACACCTTC
CASSPLEQGRGYTF
>TRBJ2-4|many|TRBV20-1|TRBD1
TGCAGTGCTCCGCCCCCGGGGCAGGGGGCAATTCAGTACTTC
CSAPPPGQGAIQYF
>TRBJ2-1|-|TRBV2|-
TGTGCCAGCAGTATGAGAGACAATGAGCAGTTCTTC
CASSMRDNEQFF
>TRBJ1-4|-|TRBV2|-
TGTGCCAGCAGTGCCTTTACGAGGCTCGAAAAACTGTTTTTT
CASSAFTRLEKLFF
>TRBJ1-4|-|TRBV19|-
TGTGCCAGTAGTATAGGAGGCACCGGGGAAAAACTGTTTTTT
CASSIGGTGEKLFF
>TRBJ2-5|-|TRBV7-2|-
TGTGCCAGCAGCTCCTCTTGGGAGACCCAGTACTTC
CASSSSWETQYF
>TRBJ1-2|-|TRBV6-6|-
TGTGCCAGCAGCGTTTCTGAGGGAGGTAGCTATGGCTACACCTTC
CASSVSEGGSYGYTF
>TRBJ1-1|few|TRBV7-3|-
TGTGCCAGCAGCTTAAGCCCCTCAGGCATGAACACTGAAGCTTTCTTT
CASSLSPSGMNTEAFF
>TRBJ1-5|few|TRBV12-3/TRBV12-4|-
TGTGCCAGCAGTTTGGACGGCCAGCCCCAGCATTTT
CASSLDGQPQHF
>TRBJ2-2|many|TRBV12-3/TRBV12-4|TRBD1
TGTGCCAGCAAGGACAGGGGCACCGGGGAGCTGTTTTTT
CASKDRGTGELFF
>TRBJ1-2|few|TRBV30|-
TGTGCCTGGAGGCGGAATAACTATGGCTACACCTTC
CAWRRNNYGYTF
>TRBJ1-1|few|TRBV18|-
TGTGCCAGCTCACCACGCACAGGGACGACGGGTACTGAAGCTTTCTTT
CASSPRTGTTGTEAFF
>TRBJ2-3|few|TRBV9|TRBD2
TGTGCCAGCAGCGGTAGCGGGAGGGGTCTGGATACGCAGTATTTT
CASSGSGRGLDTQYF
>TRBJ1-6|few|TRBV12-3/TRBV12-4|TRBD1
TGTGCCAGCAGTTGGGACAGGTGGGATTCACCCCTCCACTTT
CASSWDRWDSPLHF
>TRBJ2-1|few|TRBV20-1|-
TGCAGTGCTAGAGATCCCGGGGGCGATGAGCAGTTCTTC
CSARDPGGDEQFF
>TRBJ1-1|-|TRBV7-9|TRBD1
TGTGCCAGCAGCTTACTCGTGACAGGGCCAGAAGCTTTCTTT
CASSLLVTGPEAFF
>TRBJ2-2|few|TRBV30|-
TGTGCCTGGAGTGTTCTACGAGAAACCGGGGAGCTGTTTTTT
CAWSVLRETGELFF
>TRBJ2-1|many|TRBV7-6|-
TGTGCCAGCAGCTTGGCCGTTTCAAAACAGGACAATGAGCAGTTCTTC
CASSLAVSKQDNEQFF
>TRBJ2-2|many|TRBV11-3|TRBD2
TGTGCCAGCAGCTTAGTTCCTAGCGGCTCCGGGGAGCTGTTTTTT
CASSLVPSGSGELFF
>TRBJ2-5|-|TRBV20-1|-
TGCAGTGCGGCACCCGGGACCCAAGAGACCCAGTACTTC
CSAAPGTQETQYF
>TRBJ1-6|many|TRBV28|-
TGTGCCAGCAGTCCAGGGGAGAGCTCCTATAATTCACCCCTCCACTTT
CASSPGESSYNSPLHF
>TRBJ2-5|many|TRBV11-2|-
TGTGCCAGCAGCCCCTTTCGCGGAGGAAGCTCCATAGAGACCCAGTACTTC
CASSPFRGGSSIETQYF
>TRBJ2-6|many|TRBV7-9|-
TGTGCCAGCAGCTTAGGATCGAACGACTCTCGGGGGAAAGTCCTGACTTTC
CASSLGSNDSRGKVLTF